The 18 T cell receptor beta chains listed next were all sequenced from one sample in a study of cytomegalovirus exposure and HLA in healthy donors. The primer mix had 60 Vbeta and 13 Jbeta primers. The repertoire was sequenced with immunoSEQ multiplex PCR; TCRdb's copy has only in-frame clones and lacks some. This table lists 95,000 to 150,000 clones. The sequenced sample consisted of PBMCs. The receptors derive from a young man in good health and CMV-seronegative.

This chain links TRBV5-1 with TRBJ1-2; D gene ambiguous. V lost 0 bases and J lost 0, with 9 bases in between. CDR1 is SGHRS, CDR2 YFSETQ, per germline. CDR3 length: 15 residues. The CDR3 protein is CASSLEPGSNYGYTF. CDR3 in DNA: TGCGCCAGCAGCTTGGAACCAGGATCTAACTATGGCTACACCTTC.

V usage is TRBV6-1 and J usage is TRBJ2-7; the match to TRBD1 covers 10 bases. V shed 8 bases and J 3 bases; nucleotides not matched to a gene: 10. There are 15 residues in the CDR3. Germline assignment: CDR1 MNHNS and CDR2 SASEGT. CDR3 bases: TGTGCCAGCGCAACCCGAGGGACAGGGGTCTACGAGCAGTACTTC. Translating gives CASATRGTGVYEQYF.

The V call is TRBV28, the J call TRBJ1-2; D gene uncertain. Trimming shortened V by 5 bases and J by 7 bases, and 11 bases separated the two germline ends. Germline CDR1 reads MDHEN; CDR2 reads SYDVKM. This CDR3 has 12 amino acids. The CDR3 is CASSLSLGGYTF. CDR3 sequence (DNA): TGTGCCAGCAGTCTGTCTCTCGGTGGCTACACCTTC.

The rearrangement links TRBV14 to TRBJ2-7, with TRBD2 identical over 7 bases. The CDR3 spans 14 residues. Germline V lookup: CDR1 SGHDN, CDR2 FVKESK. The V and J ends lost 1 base and 3 bases, in that order; junction bases with no gene match: 3. Here the CDR3 reads CASSQGREFYEQYF. As DNA, the CDR3 is TGTGCCAGCAGCCAAGGGCGGGAGTTCTACGAGCAGTACTTC.

This rearrangement joins TRBV29-1 to TRBJ1-2; 8 positions agree with TRBD1. CDR3 length: 15 amino acids. Germline CDR1 reads SQVTM; CDR2 reads ANQGSEA. Trimming removed 5 bases from V and 4 bases from J; junction bases left unmatched: 12. The CDR3 sequence is CSVRQGAPWGYGYTF. The CDR3, as DNA: TGCAGCGTTAGGCAGGGGGCCCCTTGGGGCTATGGCTACACCTTC.

The rearrangement joins TRBV7-9 to TRBJ2-3; weak D call: TRBD2 (6 bases). Per germline, CDR1 SEHNR and CDR2 FQNEAQ (reference sequence). There are 15 residues in the CDR3. Between the trimmed V and J ends, which lost 5 bases and 1 base, there was a span of 13 bases. This CDR3 is CASSPPGSGTDTQYF. CDR3 DNA: TGTGCCAGCAGCCCCCCCGGGAGTGGCACAGATACGCAGTATTTT.

The CDR3 sequence is CASSPPGRFGTEAFF. CDR3 DNA: TGTGCCAGCAGCCCACCCGGGAGATTCGGCACTGAAGCTTTCTTT. This chain links TRBV5-6 with TRBJ1-1; unclear D gene. Trimming removed 4 bases at V and 4 bases at J, with 17 bases between. CDR1 SGHDT and CDR2 YYEEEE come from the germline V gene. This CDR3 comprises 15 residues.

J is TRBJ1-5 and V is TRBV7-8, with TRBD1 matching over 10 bases. J gave up 5 bases and V 5 bases, and 3 bases lay outside the gene matches. The CDR3 contains 14 residues. Per germline, CDR1 SGHVS and CDR2 FQNEAQ. Here the CDR3 reads CASSGDRGYQPQHF. In nucleotides, the CDR3 is TGTGCCAGCAGCGGGGACAGGGGCTATCAGCCCCAGCATTTT. Complete variable domain (other parts from reference TRBV7-8 and TRBJ1-5): GAGVSQSPRYKVAKRGQDVALRCDPISGHVSLFWYQQALGQGPEFLTYFQNEAQLDKSGLPSDRFFAERPEGSVSTLKIQRTQQEDSAVYLCASSGDRGYQPQHFGDGTRLSIL.

V gene TRBV5-6 combines with J gene TRBJ2-3; D is undetermined. V lost 2 bases to trimming and J lost 7 bases, with 14 bases between them. This CDR3 contains 14 residues. CDR1 and CDR2 from the germline V gene are SGHDT and YYEEEE. The DNA of the CDR3 is TGTGCCAGCAGCTTTCGACAAGTGGTCTATACGCAGTATTTT. Translated, it gives CASSFRQVVYTQYF. The full variable domain, its missing parts supplied by reference TRBV5-6 and TRBJ2-3, is DAGVTQSPTHLIKTRGQQVTLRCSPKSGHDTVSWYQQALGQGPQFIFQYYEEEERQRGNFPDRFSGHQFPNYSSELNVNALLLGDSALYLCASSFRQVVYTQYFGPGTRLTVL.

The chain has TRBV4-2 and TRBJ1-2; 8 bases map to TRBD1. CDR1 is LGHNA, CDR2 YNFKEQ, per germline. The CDR3 totals 17 residues. Trimming took 3 bases from V and 7 from J; bases not matched to a gene: 16. This chain's CDR3 is CASSHLPGQALRSGYTF. The CDR3 DNA reads TGTGCCAGCAGCCATCTCCCGGGACAGGCCCTAAGAAGTGGCTACACCTTC.

The chain employs TRBV6-5 and TRBJ2-3; D perhaps matches TRBD1 (5 bases). In germline, CDR1 is MNHEY, CDR2 SVGAGI. This CDR3 contains 14 residues. The V end lost 6 bases, the J end lost 4 bases, and 14 bases lay between the germline ends. CDR3 DNA: TGTGCCAGCAGGCGGTCAGGGCGTGCAGATACGCAGTATTTT. It encodes CASRRSGRADTQYF.

The CDR3 nucleotides read TGTGCCAGCTCACCACCGGGACTAGCGGGAGGGAGTGGAGGCTACGAGCAGTACTTC. Protein: CASSPPGLAGGSGGYEQYF. This chain connects TRBV18 to TRBJ2-7; 16 positions agree with TRBD2. Germline values: CDR1 KGHSH, CDR2 LQKENI. The CDR3 extends over 19 amino acids. Germline trimming cut 0 bases from V and 3 bases from J; bases unmatched to any gene: 8.

CDR3 sequence reads: CASRGGGARGNTEAFF. CDR3 bases: TGTGCCAGCAGGGGGGGAGGGGCCCGAGGGAACACTGAAGCTTTCTTT. The V call is TRBV25-1, the J call TRBJ1-1; D might be TRBD1 (5 bases). V gave up 6 bases and J gave up 1 base, with 18 bases separating them. The germline V gene encodes CDR1 MGHDK and CDR2 SYGVNS. The CDR3 is 16 residues long.

The chain recombines TRBV5-1 with TRBJ2-5, with TRBD2 as a possible D gene (6 bases). Germline lookup yields CDR1 SGHRS and CDR2 YFSETQ. The ends were cut back, 6 bases at V and 4 bases at J, with 13 bases in the middle. The CDR3 sequence is 13 residues long. In DNA form, the CDR3 reads TGCGCCAGCAAAGACCAAGCGGGAGAGACCCAGTACTTC. Translated: CASKDQAGETQYF.

The CDR3 protein is CASSRANRGAYNEQFF. In DNA, the CDR3 is TGTGCCAGCTCACGGGCGAACAGGGGTGCGTACAATGAGCAGTTCTTC. The V gene is TRBV18, the J gene TRBJ2-1, with 7 bases matching TRBD1. V trimming: 4 bases; J trimming: 4 bases; junction bases outside the gene matches: 10. The CDR3 is 16 residues long. In germline, CDR1 is KGHSH, CDR2 LQKENI.

The chain combines TRBV5-1 with TRBJ2-1, with 14 bases that match TRBD2. The V gene's germline CDR1 is SGHRS and CDR2 YFSETQ. The CDR3 runs 16 residues. With 4 bases clipped from V and 8 bases from J, the junction kept 8 bases outside the gene matches. In DNA, the CDR3 is TGCGCCAGCAGCCCGCCGGGACTAGCGGGAGTCCATGAGCAGTTCTTC. Protein product: CASSPPGLAGVHEQFF.

The chain has TRBV9 and TRBJ1-2, with D perhaps TRBD1 (6 bases). V shed 3 bases and J shed 3 bases, with 12 bases lying between them. Germline V gene lookup returns CDR1 SGDLS and CDR2 YYNGEE. The CDR3 spans 14 residues. The CDR3 sequence: CASSARDTYYGYTF. CDR3 coding DNA: TGTGCCAGCAGCGCCCGGGACACCTACTATGGCTACACCTTC. Full variable domain (outside the CDR3, taken from reference TRBV9 and TRBJ1-2): DSGVTQTPKHLITATGQRVTLRCSPRSGDLSVYWYQQSLDQGLQFLIQYYNGEERAKGNILERFSAQQFPDLHSELNLSSLELGDSALYFCASSARDTYYGYTFGSGTRLTVV.

The V call is TRBV18, the J call TRBJ1-2; D call uncertain. CDR3 length equals 12 residues. Trimming removed 6 bases from V and 2 bases from J, with 7 bases in between. The germline V gene encodes CDR1 KGHSH and CDR2 LQKENI. The CDR3 coding sequence is TGTGCCAGCTCTGGCACAAACTATGGCTACACCTTC. This codes for CASSGTNYGYTF.